This T cell receptor beta chain was captured by sequencing in a study of cytomegalovirus exposure and HLA in healthy donors. General observations from the study: Further analysis, carried out later, found HLA-associated TCR beta chains more clonally expanded than equally common other chains.

Researchers ran the PCR with 60 Vbeta and 13 Jbeta primers. Per the authors' pipeline: An analysis performed later counted 73 million or so unique TCR beta chains (roughly 11 million of them shared). TCRdb's copy holds only in-frame clones and misses some; the assay was immunoSEQ multiplex PCR. The V and J calls and clone size come from that table; D and trimming were worked out from the DNA. The sample consists of 210,000 or so clones, around four fifths of them appearing once. On this clone: What it binds is unknown.

This receptor was obtained from a woman in her fifties or sixties in good health and CMV-seropositive. Sequences were obtained from PBMCs.

CDR3 nucleotide sequence: TGTGCCAGCAGCTTATCGCCATACGGTGACACTCAAGAGACCCAGTACTTC. The encoded protein is CASSLSPYGDTQETQYF. This chain links TRBV5-4 with TRBJ2-5; no firm D call. V shed 2 bases and J shed 2 bases, with 19 bases lying between them. Germline CDR1 and CDR2: SGHNT and YYREEE (reference sequence). The CDR3 length is 17 residues.